The TCR beta chain under discussion was sequenced for a study of long-term antiretroviral therapy in people with HIV. Study conclusions and caveats: Adherence to ART, viral resistance and therapy changes lacked any data.

Per the germline V gene, CDR1 is KGHSH and CDR2 is LQKENI. The CDR3 has 14 amino acids. With 2 bases removed from V and 4 bases from J, the gap between germline ends came to 8 bases. The immunoSEQ assay was v3.0, run at survey level. Some clones are missing from TCRdb's copy, which holds only in-frame ones; the method was immunoSEQ multiplex PCR. The sample carries 15,000 to 20,000 clones, 70% to 85% recorded once. Comment on this clone: Its antigen is undetermined.

The chain is built from TRBV18 and TRBJ1-4; the D is unclear. The material was unsorted PBMCs, obtained 0.9 years after starting antiretroviral therapy. This TCR was recovered from a man aged 18 to 29 with HIV. CDR3: CASSPNGRNEKLFF. DNA for the CDR3: TGTGCCAGCTCACCAAACGGCCGTAATGAAAAACTGTTTTTT. The complete variable domain, with remaining parts taken from reference TRBV18 and TRBJ1-4, reads NAGVMQNPRHLVRRRGQEARLRCSPMKGHSHVYWYRQLPEEGLKFMVYLQKENIIDESGMPKERFSAEFPKEGPSILRIQQVVRGDSAAYFCASSPNGRNEKLFFGSGTQLSVL.